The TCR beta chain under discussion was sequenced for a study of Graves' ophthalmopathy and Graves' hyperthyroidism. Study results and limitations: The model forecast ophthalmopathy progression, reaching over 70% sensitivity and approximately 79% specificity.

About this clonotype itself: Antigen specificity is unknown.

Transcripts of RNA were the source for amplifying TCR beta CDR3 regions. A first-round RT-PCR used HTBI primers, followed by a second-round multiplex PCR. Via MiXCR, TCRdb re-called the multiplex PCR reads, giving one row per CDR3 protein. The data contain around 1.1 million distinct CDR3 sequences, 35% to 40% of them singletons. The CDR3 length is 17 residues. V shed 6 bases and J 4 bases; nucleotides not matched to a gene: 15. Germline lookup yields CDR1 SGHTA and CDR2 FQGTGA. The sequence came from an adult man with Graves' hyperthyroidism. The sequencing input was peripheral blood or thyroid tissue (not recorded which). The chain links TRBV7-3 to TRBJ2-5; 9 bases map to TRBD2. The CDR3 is CASSYSRGGGAGETQYF. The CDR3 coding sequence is TGTGCCAGCAGTTACTCGCGGGGCGGGGGGGCCGGAGAGACCCAGTACTTC.